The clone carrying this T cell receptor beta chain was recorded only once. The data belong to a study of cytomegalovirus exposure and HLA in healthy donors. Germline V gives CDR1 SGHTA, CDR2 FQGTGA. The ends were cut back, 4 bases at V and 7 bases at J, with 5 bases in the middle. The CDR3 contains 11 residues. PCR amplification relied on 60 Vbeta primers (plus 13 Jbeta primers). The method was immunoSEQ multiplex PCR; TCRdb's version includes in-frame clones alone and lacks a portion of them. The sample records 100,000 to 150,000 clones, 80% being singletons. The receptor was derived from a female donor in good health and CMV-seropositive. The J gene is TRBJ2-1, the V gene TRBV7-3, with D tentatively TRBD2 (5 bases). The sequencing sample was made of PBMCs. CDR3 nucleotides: TGTGCCAGCAGCTCGGGGAATGAGCAGTTCTTC. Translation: CASSSGNEQFF.